These 31 T cell receptor beta chains came from one sample sequenced in a study of CD8+CD57+ T cells in acquired aplastic anemia. TCR beta VDJ and CDR3 profiling used genomic DNA as template. Each CDR3 protein is one row after TCRdb ran MiXCR on the reads. This table has 150,000 to 200,000 distinct CDR3 sequences, about three fifths appearing once. Specimen: sorted CD4+, CD8+, or CD8+CD57+ T cells (not recorded which) from PBMCs. The receptors here all came from a human donor with severe aplastic anemia or a healthy control (not recorded which).

This clonotype was seen once. The rearrangement joins TRBV9 to TRBJ1-5, with 7 bases aligning to TRBD1. V lost 4 bases and J lost 11; bases outside the gene matches: 12. The germline gives CDR1 SGDLS, CDR2 YYNGEE. The CDR3 extends over 14 amino acids. CDR3 region: CASSRMEGAETQHF. The CDR3 DNA follows: TGTGCCAGCAGCCGGATGGAGGGGGCGGAGACCCAGCATTTT. Drawing the rest from reference TRBV9 and TRBJ1-5, the complete variable domain is DSGVTQTPKHLITATGQRVTLRCSPRSGDLSVYWYQQSLDQGLQFLIQYYNGEERAKGNILERFSAQQFPDLHSELNLSSLELGDSALYFCASSRMEGAETQHFGDGTRLSIL.

The genes are TRBV24-1 and TRBJ2-7; weak D call: TRBD1 (6 bases). In germline, CDR1 is KGHDR, CDR2 SFDVKD. The V and J ends lost 4 bases and 3 bases respectively, with 6 bases between them. This CDR3 is built from 12 residues. CDR3 nucleotides: TGTGCCACCAGTGACAGGGGCTACGAGCAGTACTTC. Amino acids: CATSDRGYEQYF.

Relative to its sample, this clonotype is medium-sized. This rearrangement joins TRBV4-3 to TRBJ1-1, with a possible D match to TRBD1 (5 bases). The V gene lost 4 bases and the J gene lost 1 base, with 7 bases spanning the gap. CDR1 is LGHNA, CDR2 YSLEER, per germline. The CDR3 spans 13 residues. CDR3 coding DNA: TGCGCCAGCAGCCCTAGGGGGAACACTGAAGCTTTCTTT. This sequence encodes CASSPRGNTEAFF.

The V gene is TRBV10-3, the J gene TRBJ2-7, with a weak D call TRBD1 (5 bases). The V gene's germline CDR1 is ENHRY and CDR2 SYGVKD. The CDR3 sequence is 14 residues long. Trimming shortened V by 4 bases and J by 3 bases, and 13 bases separated the two germline ends. CDR3 in amino acids: CAISVQGSNYEQYF. The CDR3 coding sequence is TGTGCCATCAGTGTCCAGGGAAGCAACTACGAGCAGTACTTC.

Ten or more counts support this clonotype. This rearrangement joins TRBV29-1 to TRBJ2-7; D gene unclear. Germline V gene sequence: CDR1 SQVTM, CDR2 ANQGSEA. The CDR3 runs to 13 residues. Trimming left V 6 bases short and J 1 base short, with 13 bases between. The CDR3 bases are TGCAGCGTCTCGCCGGACGGATCCTACGAGCAGTACTTC. Translated, it gives CSVSPDGSYEQYF.

This chain links TRBV7-2 with TRBJ1-1; possible D gene TRBD1, 5 bases. The CDR3 has 14 residues. The germline V and J ends were trimmed by 7 bases and 5 bases, with 17 bases remaining between them. Germline V gene sequence: CDR1 SGHTA, CDR2 FQGNSA. CDR3 protein: CASIPGGRSTEAFF. The CDR3 DNA follows: TGTGCCAGCATTCCGGGGGGTCGGTCGACTGAAGCTTTCTTT.

The chain is built from TRBV2 and TRBJ2-7; 9 nucleotides align to TRBD1. The CDR3 length is 15 residues. In germline, CDR1 is SNHLY, CDR2 FYNNEI. V gave up 3 bases and J gave up 9 bases; unmatched junction bases: 12. In nucleotides, the CDR3 is TGTGCCAGCAGTGACGCCGGGACAGGGAACTCGGTGCAGTACTTC. Encoded protein: CASSDAGTGNSVQYF. The entire variable domain, with the rest obtained from reference TRBV2 and TRBJ2-7, is as follows: EPEVTQTPSHQVTQMGQEVILRCVPISNHLYFYWYRQILGQKVEFLVSFYNNEISEKSEIFDDQFSVERPDGSNFTLKIRSTKLEDSAMYFCASSDAGTGNSVQYFGPGTRLTVT.

This clonotype turned up a few times. The chain carries TRBV9 and TRBJ2-7, with 9 nucleotides matching TRBD1. V lost 2 bases and J lost 7; bases outside the gene matches: 10. Germline assignment: CDR1 SGDLS and CDR2 YYNGEE. This CDR3 contains 15 residues. The CDR3 loop is CASSVGGQGTGEQYF. CDR3 nucleotides: TGTGCCAGCAGCGTCGGGGGACAGGGAACAGGGGAGCAGTACTTC.

The genes are TRBV25-1 and TRBJ1-2; D is unresolved. V gave up 3 bases and J gave up 4 bases, with 12 bases separating them. Per germline, CDR1 MGHDK and CDR2 SYGVNS. The CDR3 spans 14 residues. The CDR3 sequence: CASSDIGVGYGYTF. In nucleotides, the CDR3 is TGTGCCAGCAGTGATATCGGGGTTGGCTATGGCTACACCTTC.

This clonotype came up a few times. The chain uses TRBV10-3 and TRBJ2-3; D call uncertain. Between the trimmed V and J ends, which lost 10 bases and 1 base, there was a span of 12 bases. Per germline, CDR1 ENHRY and CDR2 SYGVKD. There are 13 residues in the CDR3. CDR3 in DNA: TGTGCCACAAACGGCGGAGGCACAGATACGCAGTATTTT. This sequence encodes CATNGGGTDTQYF.

The sample holds a few counts of this clonotype. J is TRBJ2-2 and V is TRBV7-2; 10 bases agree with TRBD1. The CDR3 covers 15 residues. CDR1 SGHTA and CDR2 FQGNSA come from the germline V gene. J lost 4 bases, V lost 6 bases, and 5 bases had no gene match. The CDR3 region has the DNA TGTGCCAGCAGATCCGGGACAGGGGTCACCGGGGAGCTGTTTTTT. It specifies CASRSGTGVTGELFF.

This chain links TRBV5-1 with TRBJ1-4, with D possibly being TRBD1 (5 bases). Germline CDR1 reads SGHRS; CDR2 reads YFSETQ. V was cut by 6 bases and J by 4 bases, with 13 bases left in between. This CDR3 contains 14 residues. For the CDR3, the DNA is TGCGCCAGCACCCTGGGTCAGGGTAATGAAAAACTGTTTTTT. It encodes CASTLGQGNEKLFF. Using reference TRBV5-1 and TRBJ1-4 for the parts outside the CDR3, the full variable domain is KAGVTQTPRYLIKTRGQQVTLSCSPISGHRSVSWYQQTPGQGLQFLFEYFSETQRNKGNFPGRFSGRQFSNSRSEMNVSTLELGDSALYLCASTLGQGNEKLFFGSGTQLSVL.

This clonotype was seen once. The rearrangement links TRBV9 to TRBJ1-1; D perhaps matches TRBD1 (6 bases). CDR3 length: 16 amino acids. CDR1 is SGDLS and CDR2 is YYNGEE in the germline V gene. Trimming took off 3 bases at V and 2 bases at J, with 17 bases between the two ends. For the CDR3, the DNA is TGTGCCAGCAGCGCTGGCAGCGGGGGGCGCAACACTGAAGCTTTCTTT. Protein product: CASSAGSGGRNTEAFF. Using reference TRBV9 and TRBJ1-1 for the parts outside the CDR3, the full variable domain is DSGVTQTPKHLITATGQRVTLRCSPRSGDLSVYWYQQSLDQGLQFLIQYYNGEERAKGNILERFSAQQFPDLHSELNLSSLELGDSALYFCASSAGSGGRNTEAFFGQGTRLTVV.

The CDR3 sequence is CASSLGARGTGVSSPLHF. CDR3 bases: TGTGCCAGCAGCTTGGGGGCCAGAGGGACAGGGGTATCATCACCCCTCCACTTT. This rearrangement joins TRBV7-9 to TRBJ1-6; 10 bases map to TRBD1. The J segment lost 10 bases and the V segment lost 3 bases, leaving 15 bases of the junction unmatched. Germline CDR1 SEHNR, CDR2 FQNEAQ (reference sequence). This CDR3 is 18 amino acids long.

The V and J genes are TRBV7-9 and TRBJ1-1; 10 bases are a match to TRBD1. Germline V gene data show CDR1 as SEHNR and CDR2 as FQNEAQ (reference sequence). This CDR3 has 16 amino acids. V shed 5 bases, J shed 4 bases, and the junction held 10 bases outside the gene matches. CDR3 protein: CASSKGQGQKGTEAFF. CDR3 DNA: TGTGCCAGCAGCAAGGGACAGGGGCAGAAGGGCACTGAAGCTTTCTTT.

The chain is built from TRBV24-1 and TRBJ1-6; 9 bases agree with TRBD1. This CDR3 has 22 residues. Germline loops: CDR1 KGHDR, CDR2 SFDVKD. J gave up 1 base and V 4 bases, and 19 bases lay outside the gene matches. The CDR3 bases are TGTGCCACCAGTGACCCAACACCAGACAGGGGGTATGCGTGTTCCTATAATTCACCCCTCCACTTT. This codes for CATSDPTPDRGYACSYNSPLHF.

Regarding this clonotype: A read error may produce the germline difference seen at one junction end. The V and J genes are TRBV24-1 and TRBJ2-7, with TRBD1 as a possible D gene (7 bases). This CDR3 spans 16 amino acids. Germline-derived CDR1 and CDR2 are KGHDR and SFDVKD. The CDR3: CAISDLEGQINYEQYF. DNA of the CDR3: TGTGCCATCAGTGATTTGGAGGGACAGATAAACTACGAGCAGTACTTC.

The chain carries TRBV5-1 and TRBJ1-2, with TRBD1 matching over 7 bases. The germline CDR1 and CDR2 sequences are SGHRS and YFSETQ. Trimming cost V 1 base and J 4 bases; bases outside gene matches: 7. The CDR3 contains 15 residues. The chain's CDR3 is CASSLIDREVYGYTF. In DNA, the CDR3 is TGCGCCAGCAGCTTGATCGACAGGGAGGTCTATGGCTACACCTTC. The whole variable domain, remainder taken from reference TRBV5-1 and TRBJ1-2, is KAGVTQTPRYLIKTRGQQVTLSCSPISGHRSVSWYQQTPGQGLQFLFEYFSETQRNKGNFPGRFSGRQFSNSRSEMNVSTLELGDSALYLCASSLIDREVYGYTFGSGTRLTVV.

V gene TRBV7-9 combines with J gene TRBJ1-6; 12 bases map to TRBD1. CDR1 SEHNR and CDR2 FQNEAQ come from the germline V gene (reference sequence). V trimming: 4 bases; J trimming: 4 bases; junction bases outside the gene matches: 5. The CDR3 contains 17 residues. CDR3: CASSSGTGGWYNSPLHF. In nucleotides, the CDR3 is TGTGCCAGCAGCTCGGGGACAGGGGGCTGGTATAATTCACCCCTCCACTTT.

This chain joins TRBV9 and TRBJ2-2; D perhaps matches TRBD1 (6 bases). This CDR3 contains 15 residues. Looked up from germline, CDR1 is SGDLS and CDR2 is YYNGEE. Trimming cost V 5 bases and J 1 base, with 12 bases left between them. As DNA, the CDR3 is TGTGCCAGCAGTCCGGGACACCTGAACACCGGGGAGCTGTTTTTT. Protein: CASSPGHLNTGELFF.

This clonotype occurred many times. This rearrangement joins TRBV25-1 to TRBJ2-7; TRBD1 matches at 9 bases. The V gene's germline CDR1 is MGHDK and CDR2 SYGVNS. The CDR3 consists of 15 residues. V shed 4 bases, J shed 5 bases, and the junction held 9 bases outside the gene matches. CDR3 DNA sequence: TGTGCCAGCAGTGGGATAAGACAGGGGGAGGACGAGCAGTACTTC. Protein product: CASSGIRQGEDEQYF.

The chain links TRBV10-2 to TRBJ2-7; D gene unclear. V lost 3 bases and J 2 bases, leaving 11 bases between the germline ends. Germline V lookup: CDR1 WSHSY, CDR2 SAAADI. The CDR3 runs 14 residues. The CDR3 protein is CASSEGLDAYEQYF. The CDR3 nucleotides read TGCGCCAGCAGTGAAGGATTGGACGCCTACGAGCAGTACTTC.

This clonotype has a count of ten or more. The chain links TRBV5-8 to TRBJ2-7, with 7 nucleotides matching TRBD1. V trimming: 3 bases; J trimming: 2 bases; junction bases outside the gene matches: 5. The CDR3 runs 14 residues. Germline V gene lookup returns CDR1 SGHTS and CDR2 YDEGEE. The CDR3 coding sequence is TGTGCCAGCAGCTCCTACAGGGGAGCCTACGAGCAGTACTTC. Translating it yields CASSSYRGAYEQYF.

This CDR3 is CASSLPRDPEAFF. The DNA for the CDR3 is TGTGCCAGCAGCTTACCCAGGGATCCTGAAGCTTTCTTT. The rearrangement uses TRBV5-4 and TRBJ1-1; D might be TRBD1 (5 bases). Germline V CDR1 and CDR2: SGHNT, YYREEE (reference sequence). This CDR3 is 13 amino acids long. Trimming shortened V by 2 bases and J by 6 bases, and 11 bases separated the two germline ends.

The chain carries TRBV11-2 and TRBJ2-3; D not certain. Germline loops: CDR1 SGHAT, CDR2 FQNNGV. The CDR3 has 13 residues. Trimming stripped 0 bases from V and 2 bases from J, with 3 bases between. The CDR3 DNA is TGTGCCAGCAGCTTAGAGACCACAGATACGCAGTATTTT. As protein: CASSLETTDTQYF.

The chain couples TRBV7-6 to TRBJ2-3, with D maybe TRBD1 (5 bases). In germline, CDR1 is SGHVS, CDR2 FNYEAQ. The CDR3 is 16 amino acids. Trimming removed 2 bases at V and 2 bases at J, with 14 bases between. DNA of the CDR3: TGTGCCAGCAGCTTATCAGGCAGGGTGGCCACAGATACGCAGTATTTT. It codes for CASSLSGRVATDTQYF.

The J gene is TRBJ2-7, the V gene TRBV12-3 or TRBV12-4, with 8 bases that match TRBD1. This CDR3 has 14 residues. V lost 8 bases to trimming and J lost 0 bases; unmatched junction nucleotides: 6. The CDR3 is CASADRGHSYEQYF. CDR3 DNA: TGTGCCAGCGCCGACAGGGGTCACTCCTACGAGCAGTACTTC.

This sequence joins TRBV9 and TRBJ1-3; possibly TRBD1 for D (6 bases). Germline-derived CDR1 and CDR2 are SGDLS and YYNGEE. The length of the CDR3 is 18 residues. V was cut by 2 bases and J by 7 bases, with 25 bases left in between. CDR3 in DNA: TGTGCCAGCAGCGTTCACCCGACCGAGGGGGGCCCCGGGAACACCATATATTTT. Residues: CASSVHPTEGGPGNTIYF.

This clonotype was detected only once. The V gene is TRBV20-1, the J gene TRBJ1-5; 7 nucleotides line up with TRBD1. The CDR3 length is 14 residues. Germline values: CDR1 DFQATT, CDR2 SNEGSKA (reference sequence). With 1 base clipped from V and 7 bases from J, the junction kept 7 bases outside the gene matches. The CDR3 nucleotides read TGCAGTGCTAGAGCCCCACAGGGGTCGCAGCCCCAGCATTTT. It encodes CSARAPQGSQPQHF.

The rearrangement joins TRBV2 to TRBJ2-7, with D uncertain. The CDR3 has 13 amino acids. Germline CDR1 and CDR2: SNHLY and FYNNEI. V dropped 0 bases and J dropped 3 bases, with 6 bases sitting between them. The CDR3 spells CASSEADVYEQYF. For the CDR3, the DNA is TGTGCCAGCAGTGAAGCGGACGTCTACGAGCAGTACTTC.

The CDR3 region has the DNA TGTGCCAGTAGTATAGGATGGGGGGAACCCTCCTACGAGCAGTACTTC. It translates to CASSIGWGEPSYEQYF. This chain links TRBV19 with TRBJ2-7; D might be TRBD2 (6 bases). The CDR3 loop spans 16 amino acids. V gave up 1 base and J gave up 0 bases, with 13 bases separating them. CDR1 is LNHDA, CDR2 SQIVND, per germline (reference sequence).